This T cell receptor beta chain was captured by sequencing in a study of cytomegalovirus exposure and HLA in healthy donors. Study findings and constraints: By HLA locus, TCR association rates varied in a later analysis, with DRB1 showing the most and HLA-C the fewest.

On this clone: Antigen unknown.

Germline V gene sequence: CDR1 SGHRS, CDR2 YFSETQ. Deletions cut 1 base from V and 8 bases from J, with 9 bases between. CDR3 size: 13 residues. The primer mix had 60 Vbeta and 13 Jbeta primers. Assay used: immunoSEQ multiplex PCR; TCRdb lists only in-frame clones, some missing. The sample includes under 200,000 clones, under 85% of them seen just once. The sequencing input was PBMCs. The sequence was obtained from a female donor in good health and CMV-seronegative. The V and J genes are TRBV5-1 and TRBJ1-4; perhaps TRBD1 as D (5 bases). The CDR3 is CASSLTGGEKLFF. As DNA, the CDR3 is TGCGCCAGCAGCTTGACAGGAGGGGAAAAACTGTTTTTT. The complete variable domain, with remaining parts taken from reference TRBV5-1 and TRBJ1-4, reads KAGVTQTPRYLIKTRGQQVTLSCSPISGHRSVSWYQQTPGQGLQFLFEYFSETQRNKGNFPGRFSGRQFSNSRSEMNVSTLELGDSALYLCASSLTGGEKLFFGSGTQLSVL.